The sequence of this T cell receptor beta chain was determined in a study of blood T cell repertoires in COVID-19. Two negative PCRs, clearance, or symptom resolution were required of recovered Cohort 3 donors. V shed 6 bases, J shed 8 bases, and the junction held 11 bases outside the gene matches. CDR1 LNHDA and CDR2 SQIVND come from the germline V gene (reference sequence). The CDR3 sequence is 15 residues long. TCRdb keeps only in-frame clones here, not all; method: immunoSEQ multiplex PCR. The profile shows a few hundred thousand clones, roughly 90% of them singletons. The chain joins TRBV19 to TRBJ2-1; 9 positions agree with TRBD2. The TCR comes from a woman aged 25 to 39 who had recovered from COVID-19. The sample was PBMCs or T cells enriched from blood (not recorded which). The CDR3: CASSSPAGGTDEQFF. Written as DNA, the CDR3 is TGTGCCAGTAGCTCGCCGGCGGGAGGGACGGATGAGCAGTTCTTC.